This T cell receptor (beta chain) was captured in a study of blood T cells in healthy people across ages. Overall study findings and caveats: Per million T cells, TCR beta diversity dropped roughly linearly as age increased.

Germline CDR1 reads SGHRS; CDR2 reads YFSETQ. With V trimmed by 4 bases and J by 4 bases, 5 bases remained unmatched. The CDR3 spans 15 residues. With a J-beta primer mix and a sample-barcoded 5' primer, a second PCR ran 7 to 11 cycles. At least 2.5 million CDR3-containing paired-end reads were obtained per sample. TCRdb independently ran MiXCR on the 5' RACE reads; one entry per CDR3 protein. The table has around 900,000 distinct CDR3 sequences, roughly half seen once; the top ten hold roughly a fifth. There are a few counts of this clonotype. Its antigen remains unknown. Each donor's blood draw was approximately 10 milliliters of peripheral blood. Total RNA was extracted at no less than 6 micrograms per sample.

V gene TRBV5-1 combines with J gene TRBJ2-1, with TRBD2 matching 10 bases. The origin of this receptor is a woman in her sixties in good health. Input material: blood. In DNA form, the CDR3 reads TGCGCCAGCAGCCAGGGACTAGCGACTTACAATGAGCAGTTCTTC. Translation: CASSQGLATYNEQFF.